Each of the 14 T cell receptor beta chains below was sequenced from the same sample in a study of blood T cells in healthy people across ages (dated by TCRdb to the mid-2010s). The library was made by 5' RACE. The reads were generated on an Illumina HiSeq 2500. A second PCR of about 7 to 12 cycles was run with a J-beta primer mix and a sample-barcoded 5' primer. The public reads were reanalyzed by TCRdb: fastp trimming at Q25, MiXCR alignment, in-frame beta chains only. Rows with one shared CDR3 protein collapse into an entry with the most common genes and DNA. For this sample there are fewer than 650,000 distinct CDR3 sequences; about 25% appear just once. 3% to 4% of the sample rests with the top ten. These records were also assigned to another study, of T cells of mothers and their children.

The sample comprised blood. The receptor source for this set is a boy aged 2 to 10 in good health.

The CDR3 coding sequence is TGTGCCAGCAGCCCCCGGGACGGAAAAAGAGATACGCAGTATTTT. This sequence encodes CASSPRDGKRDTQYF. The rearrangement joins TRBV14 to TRBJ2-3; tentatively, D is TRBD1 or TRBD2 (5 bases each). CDR1 and CDR2 (germline): SGHDN, FVKESK. V was shortened by 4 bases and J by 5 bases, with 16 bases between the two germline ends. The CDR3 runs 15 residues.

The genes are TRBV6-5 and TRBJ2-5; 7 positions match TRBD2. Gene TRBJ2-7 matches the end of the DNA better, so the J call may be wrong. The CDR3 runs 16 residues. Germline CDR1 is MNHEY and CDR2 is SVGAGI. CDR3 DNA: TGTGCCAGCAGTTACGTGGGGAGGGAGCCCCTCGGCGAGCAGTACTTC. As protein: CASSYVGREPLGEQYF.

This clonotype has more than one count but fewer than ten. The rearrangement uses TRBV6-6 and TRBJ1-1; unclear D gene. The germline V gene encodes CDR1 MNHNY and CDR2 SVGAGI (reference sequence). The CDR3 contains 12 residues. The V end lost 2 bases, the J end lost 11 bases, and 12 bases lay between the germline ends. The CDR3 sequence: CASSYPDLEAFF. In nucleotides, the CDR3 is TGTGCCAGCAGTTACCCTGACTTAGAGGCTTTCTTT.

The genes are TRBV9 and TRBJ1-2; D is possibly TRBD1 (5 bases). The CDR3 totals 16 residues. Germline V gene data show CDR1 as SGDLS and CDR2 as YYNGEE. Trimming pared 0 bases from V and 6 bases from J, leaving 18 bases between. This CDR3 reads CASSVGVGSRGNGYTF. CDR3 DNA sequence: TGTGCCAGCAGCGTAGGTGTGGGGAGTCGGGGGAATGGCTACACCTTC.

The table lists this clonotype with a few counts. The chain couples TRBV28 to TRBJ2-4; 14 bases fit TRBD2. Trimming cost V 4 bases and J 3 bases; bases outside gene matches: 11. The CDR3 runs to 19 residues. Germline lookup yields CDR1 MDHEN and CDR2 SYDVKM. The CDR3 bases are TGTGCCAGCAGTTCCGCCCGACTAGCGGGAGGGCCTCTCAAAAACATTCAGTACTTC. Its translation is CASSSARLAGGPLKNIQYF. Full variable domain (outside the CDR3, taken from reference TRBV28 and TRBJ2-4): DVKVTQSSRYLVKRTGEKVFLECVQDMDHENMFWYRQDPGLGLRLIYFSYDVKMKEKGDIPEGYSVSREKKERFSLILESASTNQTSMYLCASSSARLAGGPLKNIQYFGAGTRLSVL.

The rearrangement links TRBV14 to TRBJ2-1; D is perhaps TRBD2 (7 bases). CDR1 and CDR2 (germline): SGHDN, FVKESK. This CDR3 region has 14 residues. Trimming took off 3 bases at V and 5 bases at J, with 11 bases between the two ends. The CDR3 bases are TGTGCCAGCAGCCAGGGGGGGCCCAACAATGAGCAGTTCTTC. Translating it yields CASSQGGPNNEQFF.

The gene calls are TRBV20-1 and TRBJ2-1; D might be TRBD1 (5 bases). With 3 bases removed from V and 6 bases from J, the gap between germline ends came to 12 bases. The V gene's germline CDR1 is DFQATT and CDR2 SNEGSKA (reference sequence). The CDR3 sequence is 13 residues long. Here the CDR3 DNA reads TGCAGTGCTAGTCTGGACACGACCAATGAGCAGTTCTTC. Its protein is CSASLDTTNEQFF.

V and J are TRBV20-1 and TRBJ1-2; maybe TRBD1 (5 bases). The CDR3 is 13 residues long. Germline V gene lookup returns CDR1 DFQATT and CDR2 SNEGSKA (reference sequence). V lost 5 bases and J 8 bases, leaving 18 bases between the germline ends. Written as DNA, the CDR3 is TGCAGTGCTCGAGCGGGGGGGAAGTTAGGCTACACCTTC. This codes for CSARAGGKLGYTF.

This clonotype was counted only a few times. J is TRBJ1-3 and V is TRBV10-1; no clear D gene. Looked up from germline, CDR1 is WNHNN and CDR2 is SYGVQD (reference sequence). This CDR3 has 14 residues. V lost 0 bases to trimming and J lost 6 bases, with 9 bases between them. The CDR3 nucleotides read TGCGCCAGCAGTGAGTCACATGCGGAAAACACCATATATTTT. It translates to CASSESHAENTIYF.

This chain connects TRBV5-1 to TRBJ2-5, with no clear D. The CDR3 contains 14 residues. Germline-derived CDR1 and CDR2 are SGHRS and YFSETQ. Trimming removed 4 bases at V and 5 bases at J, with 15 bases between. The CDR3 is CASSVLPSRETQYF. CDR3 coding DNA: TGCGCCAGCAGCGTCCTCCCAAGCAGGGAGACCCAGTACTTC.

This clonotype was recorded a few times. The rearrangement joins TRBV7-2 to TRBJ2-7; TRBD2 agrees at 7 bases. Germline CDR1 and CDR2: SGHTA and FQGNSA. Trimming took 3 bases from V and 7 from J; bases not matched to a gene: 9. The CDR3 contains 14 residues. DNA for the CDR3: TGTGCCAGCAGCTTTAGCGGGCTCGTTGGTGAGCAGTACTTC. This gives the protein CASSFSGLVGEQYF.

This clonotype has only a few counts. V gene TRBV7-9 combines with J gene TRBJ2-1; perhaps D is TRBD1 or TRBD2 (5 bases each). Germline V gene data show CDR1 as SEHNR and CDR2 as FQNEAQ (reference sequence). This CDR3 comprises 16 residues. Trimming took off 5 bases at V and 6 bases at J, with 20 bases between the two ends. CDR3 in amino acids: CASSPSGGIKFNEQFF. Written as DNA, the CDR3 is TGTGCCAGCAGCCCCTCTGGGGGAATTAAGTTCAATGAGCAGTTCTTC.

The chain employs TRBV20-1 and TRBJ2-1; D not resolved. V was clipped by 1 base and J by 7 bases, with 8 bases between them. The length of the CDR3 is 12 residues. Germline loops: CDR1 DFQATT, CDR2 SNEGSKA (reference sequence). As DNA, the CDR3 is TGCAGTGCTAGAGTATCAAGGAATGAGCAGTTCTTC. This codes for CSARVSRNEQFF.

This clonotype was seen a few times. The chain combines TRBV29-1 with TRBJ2-7; 8 bases are shared with TRBD2. The CDR3 length is 13 residues. Germline loops: CDR1 SQVTM, CDR2 ANQGSEA. Trimming at V came to 1 base and at J to 3 bases, leaving 2 bases not matched to a gene. CDR3 nucleotide sequence: TGCAGCGTTGAAGTCAGCGGGAGCTACGAGCAGTACTTC. Its translation is CSVEVSGSYEQYF.